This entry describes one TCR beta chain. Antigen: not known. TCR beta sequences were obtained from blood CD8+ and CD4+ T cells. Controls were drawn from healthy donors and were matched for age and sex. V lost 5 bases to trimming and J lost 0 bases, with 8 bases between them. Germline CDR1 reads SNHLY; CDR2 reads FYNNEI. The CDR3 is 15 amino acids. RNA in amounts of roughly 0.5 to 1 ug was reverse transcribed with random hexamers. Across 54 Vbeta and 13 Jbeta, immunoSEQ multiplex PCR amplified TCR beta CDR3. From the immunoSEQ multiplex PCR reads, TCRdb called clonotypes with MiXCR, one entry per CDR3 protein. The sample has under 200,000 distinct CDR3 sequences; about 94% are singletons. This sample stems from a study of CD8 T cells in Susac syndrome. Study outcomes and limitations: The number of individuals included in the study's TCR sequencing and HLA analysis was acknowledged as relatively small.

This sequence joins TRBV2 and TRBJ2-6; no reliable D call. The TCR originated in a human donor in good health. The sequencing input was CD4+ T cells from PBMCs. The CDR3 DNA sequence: TGTGCCAGCAGTCAAGACACCTCTGGGGCCAACGTCCTGACTTTC. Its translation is CASSQDTSGANVLTF.